Listed below are T cell receptor beta chains from one sample, sequenced in a study of blood T cell repertoires in COVID-19. TCRdb keeps only in-frame clones here, not all; method: immunoSEQ multiplex PCR. The sample carries about 240,000 clones, 85% to 90% recorded once. Sequences were obtained from peripheral blood. These receptors were obtained from a middle-aged woman who had recovered from COVID-19. Both conserved end residues are part of each CDR3. D genes are given only for firm matches. The size entry is marked missing in some rows and otherwise reads once, few, many or a size class.

V gene,D gene,clone size,J gene,CDR3 protein,CDR3 DNA
TRBV20-1,TRBD1,NA,TRBJ1-2,CSASRGSGGRLNYGYTF,TGCAGTGCTAGTAGGGGGTCAGGGGGCCGTCTGAACTATGGCTACACCTTC
TRBV19,TRBD2,NA,TRBJ2-1,CASSIPASGKQFF,TGTGCCAGTAGCATACCTGCTAGCGGGAAGCAGTTCTTC
TRBV2,NA,NA,TRBJ1-5,CASALGPGAQPQHF,TGTGCCAGCGCCTTAGGCCCTGGAGCCCAGCCCCAGCATTTT
TRBV4-1,TRBD1,NA,TRBJ1-1,CASSRGRDRALQKAFF,TGCGCCAGCAGCAGAGGTCGGGACAGGGCTCTTCAAAAAGCTTTCTTT
TRBV5-5,NA,NA,TRBJ1-1,CASSLGVGDKLNTEAFF,TGTGCCAGCAGCTTGGGGGTCGGGGACAAACTGAACACTGAAGCTTTCTTT
TRBV15,NA,NA,TRBJ2-7,CATSRGGVGDMFVYEQYF,TGTGCCACCAGCAGAGGAGGGGTGGGGGACATGTTCGTCTACGAGCAGTACTTC
TRBV6-5,NA,NA,TRBJ2-7,CASSRGEQYF,TGTGCCAGCAGCAGGGGTGAGCAGTACTTC
TRBV2,NA,few,TRBJ2-3,CASSAGGLTDTQYF,TGTGCCAGCAGTGCGGGGGGCCTCACAGATACGCAGTATTTT
TRBV7-2,NA,NA,TRBJ1-1,CASSLGAGGPEAFF,TGTGCCAGCAGCTTAGGGGCGGGGGGTCCTGAAGCTTTCTTT
TRBV30,TRBD2,NA,TRBJ2-5,CACRRELWETQYF,TGTGCCTGCAGGCGGGAGTTGTGGGAGACCCAGTACTTC
TRBV7-9,TRBD2,few,TRBJ2-5,CASSGRGGAGETQYF,TGTGCCAGCAGCGGCCGGGGAGGGGCGGGGGAGACCCAGTACTTC
TRBV7-9,NA,once,TRBJ1-4,CASTPGGGNEKLFF,TGTGCCAGCACCCCTGGGGGGGGGAATGAAAAACTGTTTTTT
TRBV19,NA,NA,TRBJ1-4,CASKNSLATNEKLFF,TGTGCCAGTAAAAACTCGCTTGCAACTAATGAAAAACTGTTTTTT
TRBV29-1,TRBD1,NA,TRBJ1-1,CSVRTGGNTEAFF,TGCAGCGTCCGGACAGGGGGGAACACTGAAGCTTTCTTT
TRBV9,TRBD1,NA,TRBJ1-3,CASSPRTGPSGNTIYF,TGTGCCAGCAGCCCTCGGACAGGACCCTCTGGAAACACCATATATTTT
TRBV29-1,TRBD2,NA,TRBJ2-1,CSVGRRGGEQFF,TGCAGCGTTGGGAGACGGGGGGGTGAGCAGTTCTTC
TRBV29-1,NA,NA,TRBJ2-3,CSVELGPVRDTQYF,TGCAGCGTTGAATTGGGGCCGGTCCGGGATACGCAGTATTTT
TRBV15,NA,NA,TRBJ2-1,CATSRTRLGSSYNEQFF,TGTGCCACCAGCAGAACTAGGCTGGGGAGCTCCTACAATGAGCAGTTCTTC
TRBV5-4,TRBD2,NA,TRBJ2-2,CASSQGLAGNTGELFF,TGTGCCAGCAGCCAGGGACTAGCGGGAAACACCGGGGAGCTGTTTTTT
TRBV4-2,TRBD1,NA,TRBJ2-7,CASSPGQGTYEQYF,TGTGCCAGCAGCCCGGGACAGGGGACCTACGAGCAGTACTTC
TRBV21-1,NA,NA,TRBJ2-7,CASRGGTSAYF,TGTGCCAGCAGGGGCGGGACTAGCGCCTACTTC
TRBV30,TRBD1,NA,TRBJ1-5,CAWSVHRGGNQPQHF,TGTGCCTGGAGTGTTCACAGGGGCGGCAATCAGCCCCAGCATTTT
TRBV9,NA,NA,TRBJ1-2,CASGFGGRDYGYTF,TGTGCCAGCGGTTTCGGAGGGCGCGACTATGGCTACACCTTC
TRBV6-6,TRBD1,NA,TRBJ1-5,CASSYVQGQRNQPQHF,TGTGCCAGCAGTTACGTCCAGGGACAGAGGAATCAGCCCCAGCATTTT
TRBV18,NA,NA,TRBJ1-5,CASSPPVTGAVRQPQHF,TGTGCCAGCTCACCACCGGTAACAGGTGCTGTTAGGCAGCCCCAGCATTTT
TRBV6-5,TRBD2,NA,TRBJ2-7,CASTSGRTPAYEQYF,TGTGCCAGCACTAGCGGGAGGACCCCCGCCTACGAGCAGTACTTC
TRBV5-1,NA,NA,TRBJ2-3,CASSLATAGTQYF,TGCGCCAGCAGCTTGGCCACAGCGGGTACGCAGTATTTT
TRBV29-1,TRBD1,NA,TRBJ1-2,CSVEGRDRDLTPNYGYTF,TGCAGCGTTGAAGGCCGGGACAGGGATCTTACCCCAAACTATGGCTACACCTTC
TRBV27,TRBD2,NA,TRBJ2-1,CASRQSAGPQGEQFF,TGTGCCAGCAGGCAATCAGCGGGACCGCAGGGTGAGCAGTTCTTC
TRBV3-1/TRBV3-2,NA,once,TRBJ2-7,CATEVRSYEQYF,TGTGCCACCGAGGTACGCTCCTACGAGCAGTACTTC
TRBV4-3,TRBD2,NA,TRBJ2-3,CASSQGGGPDTQYF,TGCGCCAGCAGCCAAGGCGGGGGTCCAGATACGCAGTATTTT
TRBV7-2,TRBD2,NA,TRBJ2-3,CASSSGLAALTDTQYF,TGTGCCAGCAGCTCAGGACTAGCGGCACTCACAGATACGCAGTATTTT
TRBV18,TRBD1,NA,TRBJ2-3,CASSNQGAFTSTDTQYF,TGTGCCAGCTCCAACCAGGGGGCGTTTACTAGCACAGATACGCAGTATTTT
TRBV30,TRBD1,NA,TRBJ1-1,CAWGTRGQGAKAFF,TGTGCCTGGGGGACCCGGGGACAGGGGGCAAAAGCTTTCTTT
TRBV24-1,NA,NA,TRBJ2-1,CATSAGESSYNEQFF,TGTGCCACCAGTGCGGGGGAGAGCTCCTACAATGAGCAGTTCTTC
TRBV11-2,NA,NA,TRBJ2-5,CASSPPGWDQETQYF,TGTGCCAGCAGCCCACCAGGGTGGGACCAAGAGACCCAGTACTTC
TRBV9,NA,NA,TRBJ2-3,CASTQGDRSTDTQYF,TGTGCCAGCACCCAAGGAGACAGGAGCACAGATACGCAGTATTTT
TRBV11-2,NA,NA,TRBJ2-1,CASSPEGRTFLNEQFF,TGTGCCAGCAGCCCAGAAGGGAGGACTTTCCTCAATGAGCAGTTCTTC
TRBV7-9,TRBD2,NA,TRBJ2-3,CASSPGTSGGGADTQYF,TGTGCCAGCAGCCCCGGGACTAGCGGAGGTGGGGCAGATACGCAGTATTTT
TRBV3-1/TRBV3-2,NA,NA,TRBJ1-5,CASSQGGGQPQHF,TGTGCCAGCAGCCAAGGGGGCGGTCAGCCCCAGCATTTT
TRBV4-2,NA,NA,TRBJ1-4,CASSQDLVAAQGSEKLFF,TGTGCCAGCAGCCAAGATCTTGTGGCAGCCCAAGGGAGTGAAAAACTGTTTTTT
TRBV9,NA,once,TRBJ1-2,CASSVDRNYGYTF,TGTGCCAGCAGCGTAGACAGGAACTATGGCTACACCTTC
TRBV7-2,TRBD1,once,TRBJ2-1,CASSPDRGPVNEQFF,TGTGCCAGCAGCCCGGACAGGGGGCCGGTCAATGAGCAGTTCTTC
TRBV10-2,NA,NA,TRBJ1-1,CATRQVGPEAFF,TGCGCCACCAGACAGGTAGGGCCTGAAGCTTTCTTT
TRBV6-5,TRBD1,NA,TRBJ2-2,CASSMDRPNTGELFF,TGTGCCAGCAGCATGGACAGGCCGAACACCGGGGAGCTGTTTTTT
TRBV4-3,TRBD2,NA,TRBJ2-3,CASSPGGTSGRGGDTQYF,TGCGCCAGCAGCCCCGGTGGGACTAGCGGGCGAGGGGGGGATACGCAGTATTTT
TRBV19,NA,NA,TRBJ1-1,CASSIVGSTEAFF,TGTGCCAGTAGTATTGTGGGGAGCACTGAAGCTTTCTTT
TRBV27,NA,NA,TRBJ1-2,CASSLGVSGYGYTF,TGTGCCAGCAGTTTAGGGGTCAGCGGCTATGGCTACACCTTC
TRBV9,TRBD2,NA,TRBJ2-1,CASSVGGRAPNEQFF,TGTGCCAGCAGCGTTGGGGGGAGGGCCCCCAATGAGCAGTTCTTC
TRBV29-1,TRBD1,NA,TRBJ1-1,CSVPKGGQPNTEAFF,TGCAGCGTCCCGAAAGGGGGACAGCCGAACACTGAAGCTTTCTTT
TRBV11-2,NA,NA,TRBJ2-5,CASSLYGSGGETQYF,TGTGCCAGCAGCTTATATGGGTCAGGGGGGGAGACCCAGTACTTC
TRBV19,NA,NA,TRBJ1-3,CASTGGGNTIYF,TGTGCCAGTACCGGCGGGGGAAACACCATATATTTT
TRBV6-5,NA,NA,TRBJ1-5,CASRRPGGVQPQHF,TGTGCCAGCAGGCGACCGGGGGGGGTTCAGCCCCAGCATTTT
TRBV19,NA,NA,TRBJ1-1,CASSIQGSNTEAFF,TGTGCCAGTAGTATTCAGGGGTCGAACACTGAAGCTTTCTTT
TRBV30,NA,NA,TRBJ2-7,CAWAQGYEQYF,TGTGCCTGGGCACAGGGCTACGAGCAGTACTTC
TRBV5-4,TRBD2,NA,TRBJ2-4,CASSAPSGGQYF,TGTGCCAGCAGCGCACCTAGCGGGGGGCAGTACTTC
TRBV21-1,NA,NA,TRBJ1-2,CASSSRVYGYTF,TGTGCCAGCAGCAGCAGGGTCTATGGCTACACCTTC
TRBV11-2,TRBD1,NA,TRBJ2-2,CASSSQGEWRPNTGELFF,TGTGCCAGCAGCTCACAGGGGGAGTGGAGACCGAACACCGGGGAGCTGTTTTTT
TRBV9,TRBD1,NA,TRBJ1-6,CASSADRLNSPLHF,TGTGCCAGCAGCGCGGACAGGCTGAATTCACCCCTCCACTTT